The source of this T cell receptor (beta chain) is a study of T cells after posttransplantation cyclophosphamide. Study-wide results and caveats: Recipient CMV seropositivity and CMV reactivation strongly tracked TRB clonality. Later post-transplant blood repertoires were often dominated by donor CD8+ memory clones.

The CDR3 is 15 residues long. Trimming removed 5 bases at V and 4 bases at J, with 15 bases between. Germline CDR1 and CDR2: SGHTA and FQGNSA. Profiled with immunoSEQ multiplex PCR; TCRdb holds only in-frame clones, not every one. The sample includes 30,000 or so clones, none of them occurring once. This clone was recorded many times. Its antigen is not identified. This receptor was obtained from a woman between 25 and 40 years old in good health and a related stem cell transplant donor. The sequencing input was PBMCs. The rearrangement links TRBV7-2 to TRBJ1-3, with D perhaps TRBD1 (5 bases). The CDR3 nucleotides are TGTGCCAGCAGCGTCAGGGTTTTAACGGGAAACACCATATATTTT. Residues: CASSVRVLTGNTIYF. The entire variable domain, with the rest obtained from reference TRBV7-2 and TRBJ1-3, is as follows: GAGVSQSPSNKVTEKGKDVELRCDPISGHTALYWYRQSLGQGLEFLIYFQGNSAPDKSGLPSDRFSAERTGGSVSTLTIQRTQQEDSAVYLCASSVRVLTGNTIYFGEGSWLTVV.